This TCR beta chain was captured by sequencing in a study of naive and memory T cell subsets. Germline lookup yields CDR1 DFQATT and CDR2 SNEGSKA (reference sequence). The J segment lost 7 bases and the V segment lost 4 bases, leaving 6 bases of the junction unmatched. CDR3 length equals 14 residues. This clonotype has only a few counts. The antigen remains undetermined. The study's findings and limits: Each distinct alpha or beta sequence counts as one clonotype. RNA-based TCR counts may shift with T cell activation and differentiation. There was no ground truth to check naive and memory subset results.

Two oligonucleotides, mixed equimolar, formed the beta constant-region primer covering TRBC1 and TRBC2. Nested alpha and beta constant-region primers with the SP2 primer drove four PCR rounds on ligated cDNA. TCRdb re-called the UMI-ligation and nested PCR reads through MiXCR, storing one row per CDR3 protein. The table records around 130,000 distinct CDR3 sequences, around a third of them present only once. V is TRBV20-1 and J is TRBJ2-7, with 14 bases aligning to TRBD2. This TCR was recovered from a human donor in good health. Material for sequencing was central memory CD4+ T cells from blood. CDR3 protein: CSATPGLAGDEQYF. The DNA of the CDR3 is TGCAGTGCTACCCCGGGACTAGCGGGAGATGAGCAGTACTTC.